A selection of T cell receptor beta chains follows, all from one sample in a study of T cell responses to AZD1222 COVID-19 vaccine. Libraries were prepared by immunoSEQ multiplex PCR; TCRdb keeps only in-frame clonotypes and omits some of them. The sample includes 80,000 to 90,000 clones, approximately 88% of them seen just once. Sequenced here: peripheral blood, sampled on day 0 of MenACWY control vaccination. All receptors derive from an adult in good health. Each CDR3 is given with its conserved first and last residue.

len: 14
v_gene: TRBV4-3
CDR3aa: CASSQVGGGDEQYF

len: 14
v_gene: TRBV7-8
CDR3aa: CASSSGTGNTEAFF

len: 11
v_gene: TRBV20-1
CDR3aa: CPTEAGYEQYF

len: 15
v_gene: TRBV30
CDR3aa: CAWSIEAEGGTEAFF

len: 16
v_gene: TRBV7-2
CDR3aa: CASSLVITSGLGEQYF

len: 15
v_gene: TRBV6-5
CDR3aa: CASSYSRQGALGYTF

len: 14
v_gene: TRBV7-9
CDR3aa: CASSFGEAGNTIYF

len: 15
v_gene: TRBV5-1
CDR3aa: CASSLDPGTRDEQYF

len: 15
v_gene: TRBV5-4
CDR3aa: CASSLAGQGRNEQYF

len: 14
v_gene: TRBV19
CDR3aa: CASTTGGGLNTIYF

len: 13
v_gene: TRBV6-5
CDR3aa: CATTTGKDYGYTF

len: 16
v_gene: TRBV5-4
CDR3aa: CASSGWEGIYTGELFF

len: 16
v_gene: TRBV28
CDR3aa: CASSSITGSGANVLTF

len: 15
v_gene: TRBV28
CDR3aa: CASSLPSGSGETQYF

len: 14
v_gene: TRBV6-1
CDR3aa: CASSEGGNTDTQYF

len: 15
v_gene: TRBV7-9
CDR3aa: CASSLVLGLQETQYF

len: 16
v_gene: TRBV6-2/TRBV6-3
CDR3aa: CASSYSMLASNYGYTF

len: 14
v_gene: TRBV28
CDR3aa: CASSLRVWGNTIYF

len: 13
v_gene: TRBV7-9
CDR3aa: CASRGGGAGELFF

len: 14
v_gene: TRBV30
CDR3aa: CAWSGASAKDEQFF

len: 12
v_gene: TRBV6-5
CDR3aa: CASSYSGAEAFF

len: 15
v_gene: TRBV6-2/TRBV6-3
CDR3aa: CASSYARPVNYGYTF

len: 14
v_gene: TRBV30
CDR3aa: CAWRPSGEGGELFF

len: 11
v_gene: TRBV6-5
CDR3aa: CASSRPYEQYF

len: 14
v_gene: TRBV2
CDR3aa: CASSELGQGFEQYF

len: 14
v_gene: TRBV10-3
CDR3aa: CAIRKGTGTDTQYF

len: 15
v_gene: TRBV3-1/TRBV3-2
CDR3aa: CASSPLGQGNTEAFF

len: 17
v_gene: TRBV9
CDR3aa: CASSVAPGALPNYGYTF

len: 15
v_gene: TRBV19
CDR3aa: CASSIQPQGPGELFF

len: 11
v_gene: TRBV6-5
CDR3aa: CASSYKDTIYF

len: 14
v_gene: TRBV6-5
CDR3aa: CASSYSDHLNIQYF

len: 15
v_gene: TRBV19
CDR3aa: CASSVTGRLNTEAFF

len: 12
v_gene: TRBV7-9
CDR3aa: CASSLGRYEQYF

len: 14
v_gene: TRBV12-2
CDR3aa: CASRWGRGPYEQYF

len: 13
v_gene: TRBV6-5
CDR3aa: CASSYFFNGEQYF

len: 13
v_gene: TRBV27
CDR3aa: CASSGGWTGEAFF

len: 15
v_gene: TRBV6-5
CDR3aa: CASRPGQGANYEQYF

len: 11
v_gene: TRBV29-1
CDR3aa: CSVEATYGYTF

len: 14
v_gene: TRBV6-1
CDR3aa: CASSEAERGLPQHF

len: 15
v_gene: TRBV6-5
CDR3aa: CASSYLWTANSPLHF

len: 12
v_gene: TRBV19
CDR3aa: CASSGGPYEQYF

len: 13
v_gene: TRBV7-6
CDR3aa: CASSSGGIQPQHF

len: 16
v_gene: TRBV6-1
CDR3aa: CASSDPEGARPYEQYF

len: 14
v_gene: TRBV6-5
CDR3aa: CASSPYEGEISEFF